The rows below give T cell receptor beta chains drawn from one sample of a study of blood T cell repertoires in COVID-19. TCRdb keeps only in-frame clones here, not all; method: immunoSEQ multiplex PCR. The data contain some 230,000 clones, about 80% of them seen just once; the ten biggest clones take up 3% to 3.5%. The sample taken for sequencing was peripheral blood. These receptor sequences come from a young woman who had recovered from COVID-19. The CDR3 runs from the conserved cysteine through the conserved F or W.

>TRBV24-1|TRBJ2-6
CATSDVAVGANVLTF
>TRBV6-5|TRBJ2-1
CASRQADRPNEQFF
>TRBV6-6|TRBJ1-4
CASSFGTASEKLFF
>TRBV5-1|TRBJ2-5
CASSLVEETQYF
>TRBV9|TRBJ2-7
CASGSGTGGYEQYF
>TRBV18|TRBJ2-5
CASSTDRETQYF
>TRBV10-3|TRBJ1-5
CAISESLSGDQPQHF
>TRBV6-5|TRBJ2-7
CASSYSRVAVSYEQYF
>TRBV27|TRBJ1-5
CASSLSYNQPQHF
>TRBV10-3|TRBJ2-2
CAISGAGLADTGELFF
>TRBV5-1|TRBJ2-3
CASSLEPGTNLTDTQYF
>TRBV30|TRBJ2-5
CAWTPGLPVVETQYF
>TRBV3-1/TRBV3-2|TRBJ2-7
CASSPIQGGEQYF
>TRBV19|TRBJ2-7
CASSISSQAHEQYF
>TRBV7-9|TRBJ1-2
CASSLAGGTRNYGYTF
>TRBV23-1|TRBJ1-4
CASSPPTGRSEKLFF